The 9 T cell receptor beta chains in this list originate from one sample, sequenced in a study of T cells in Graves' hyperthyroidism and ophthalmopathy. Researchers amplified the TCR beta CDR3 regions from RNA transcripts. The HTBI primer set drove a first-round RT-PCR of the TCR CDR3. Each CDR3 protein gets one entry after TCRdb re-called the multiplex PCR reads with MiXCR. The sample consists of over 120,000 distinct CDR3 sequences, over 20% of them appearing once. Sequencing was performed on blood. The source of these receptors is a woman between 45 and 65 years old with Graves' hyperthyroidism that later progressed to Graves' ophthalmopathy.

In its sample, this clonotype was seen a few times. CDR3 amino acids: CASSIRANQPQHF. The CDR3 DNA sequence: TGTGCCAGTAGTATACGGGCGAATCAGCCCCAGCATTTT. V and J are TRBV19 and TRBJ1-5; D call uncertain. V was clipped by 2 bases and J by 4 bases, with 6 bases between them. This CDR3 is 13 amino acids long. Germline V gives CDR1 LNHDA, CDR2 SQIVND (reference sequence).

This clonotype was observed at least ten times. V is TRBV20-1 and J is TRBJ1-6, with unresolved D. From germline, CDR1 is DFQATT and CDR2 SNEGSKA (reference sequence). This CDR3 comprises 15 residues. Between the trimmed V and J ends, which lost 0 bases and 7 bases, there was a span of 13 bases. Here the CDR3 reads CSARDGRRVNSPLHF. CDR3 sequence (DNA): TGCAGTGCTAGAGATGGACGGCGAGTCAATTCACCCCTCCACTTT.

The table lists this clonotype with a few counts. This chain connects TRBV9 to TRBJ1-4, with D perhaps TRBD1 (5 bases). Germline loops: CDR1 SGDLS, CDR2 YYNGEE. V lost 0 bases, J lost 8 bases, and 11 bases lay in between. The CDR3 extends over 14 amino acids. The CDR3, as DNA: TGTGCCAGCAGCGTAGAGGGGAGAGGGGAAAAACTGTTTTTT. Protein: CASSVEGRGEKLFF.

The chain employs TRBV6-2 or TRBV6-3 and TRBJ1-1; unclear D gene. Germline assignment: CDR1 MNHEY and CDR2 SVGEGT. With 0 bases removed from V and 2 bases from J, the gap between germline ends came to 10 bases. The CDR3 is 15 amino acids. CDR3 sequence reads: CASSYSSASNTEAFF. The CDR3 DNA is TGTGCCAGCAGTTACTCGTCCGCCTCTAACACTGAAGCTTTCTTT.

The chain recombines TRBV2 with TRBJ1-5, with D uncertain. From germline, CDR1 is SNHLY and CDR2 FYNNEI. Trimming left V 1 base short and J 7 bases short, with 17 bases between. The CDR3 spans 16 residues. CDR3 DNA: TGTGCCAGCAGTGAAGAATTGGCAGCCCTAGGGCAGCCCCAGCATTTT. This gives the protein CASSEELAALGQPQHF.

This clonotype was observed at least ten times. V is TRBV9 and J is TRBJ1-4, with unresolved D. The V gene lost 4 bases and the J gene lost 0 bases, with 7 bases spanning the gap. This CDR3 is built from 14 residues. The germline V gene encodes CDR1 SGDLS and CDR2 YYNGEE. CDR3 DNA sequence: TGTGCCAGCAGCCCTTCTGCAACTAATGAAAAACTGTTTTTT. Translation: CASSPSATNEKLFF.

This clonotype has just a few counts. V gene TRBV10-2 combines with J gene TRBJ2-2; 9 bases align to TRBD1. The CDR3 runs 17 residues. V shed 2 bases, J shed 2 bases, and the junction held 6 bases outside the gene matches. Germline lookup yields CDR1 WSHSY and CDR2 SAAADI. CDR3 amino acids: CASSETTGGPNTGELFF. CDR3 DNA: TGCGCCAGCAGTGAGACTACAGGGGGCCCTAACACCGGGGAGCTGTTTTTT.

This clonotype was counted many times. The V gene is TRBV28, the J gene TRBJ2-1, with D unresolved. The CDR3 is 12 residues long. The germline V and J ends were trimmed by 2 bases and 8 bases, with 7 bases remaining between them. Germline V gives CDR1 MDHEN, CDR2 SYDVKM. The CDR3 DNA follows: TGTGCCAGCAGTTTAATTGGCTATGAGCAGTTCTTC. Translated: CASSLIGYEQFF. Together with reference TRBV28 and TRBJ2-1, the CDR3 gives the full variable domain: DVKVTQSSRYLVKRTGEKVFLECVQDMDHENMFWYRQDPGLGLRLIYFSYDVKMKEKGDIPEGYSVSREKKERFSLILESASTNQTSMYLCASSLIGYEQFFGPGTRLTVL.

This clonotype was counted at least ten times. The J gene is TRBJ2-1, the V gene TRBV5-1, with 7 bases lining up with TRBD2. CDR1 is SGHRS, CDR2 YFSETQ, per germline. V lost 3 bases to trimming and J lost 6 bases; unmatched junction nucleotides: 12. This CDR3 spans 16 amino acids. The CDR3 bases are TGCGCCAGCAGCTCCGACTCCGGGACTACTAGCAATGAGCAGTTCTTC. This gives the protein CASSSDSGTTSNEQFF. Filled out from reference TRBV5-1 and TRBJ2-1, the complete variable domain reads KAGVTQTPRYLIKTRGQQVTLSCSPISGHRSVSWYQQTPGQGLQFLFEYFSETQRNKGNFPGRFSGRQFSNSRSEMNVSTLELGDSALYLCASSSDSGTTSNEQFFGPGTRLTVL.